The rows below give T cell receptor beta chains drawn from one sample of a study of neurological immune-mediated disorders. TCRdb re-derived calls from the 5' RACE reads in MiXCR, one entry per CDR3 protein. This table has approximately 38,000 distinct CDR3 sequences, 2.5% appearing once. The sequencing input was PBMCs. These receptors were collected from a man in his forties or fifties with multiple sclerosis. Both conserved end residues are part of each CDR3. A D gene is named only where the DNA matches it firmly. Size is stated for part of the rows, as once, few or many counts, or as a class when the clone is expanded.

cdr3_length | j_call | v_call | d_call | clone_size | cdr3_nt | cdr3_aa
15 | TRBJ2-3 | TRBV12-3/TRBV12-4 | TRBD2 | many | TGTGCCAGCAGTCCGAGAGCGGGGGGCACAGATACGCAGTATTTT | CASSPRAGGTDTQYF
17 | TRBJ1-2 | TRBV12-3/TRBV12-4 | - | many | TGTGCCAGCAGTTTAAACCCCAGTAGGGCCGCCCAGTATGGCTACACCTTC | CASSLNPSRAAQYGYTF
19 | TRBJ2-2 | TRBV15 | TRBD1 | many | TGTGCCACCAGCAGAGATCGAGTGGGACAGGGAGGGAACACCGGGGAGCTGTTTTTT | CATSRDRVGQGGNTGELFF
13 | TRBJ2-1 | TRBV20-1 | - | many | TGCAGTGCTGAAAGACTTCGATACAATGAGCAGTTCTTC | CSAERLRYNEQFF
14 | TRBJ1-4 | TRBV4-1 | - | many | TGCGCCAGCAGCCAAGAAAGGGGTAATGAAAAACTGTTTTTT | CASSQERGNEKLFF
14 | TRBJ1-5 | TRBV4-3 | - | many | TGCGCCAGCAGCCAAGATCTGATCAATCAGCCCCAGCATTTT | CASSQDLINQPQHF
14 | TRBJ2-2 | TRBV6-5 | - | many | TGTGCCTCATCCCCTCTACAGTTCACCGGGGAGCTGTTTTTT | CASSPLQFTGELFF
15 | TRBJ2-5 | TRBV9 | - | many | TGTGCCAGCAGCGTTCTGGCCAGCATCCAAGAGACCCAGTACTTC | CASSVLASIQETQYF
15 | TRBJ2-2 | TRBV5-6 | TRBD2 | many | TGTGCCAGCAGGGGATTAGCGGGGGAAGCCGGGGAGCTGTTTTTT | CASRGLAGEAGELFF
16 | TRBJ2-2 | TRBV5-5 | TRBD1 | many | TGTGCCAGCAGCTCTCTTCCGGGACAGATTTCCGGGGAGCTGTTTTTT | CASSSLPGQISGELFF
16 | TRBJ1-1 | TRBV14 | - | many | TGTGCCAGCAGCCAAGATTGGGGACTTGTGAACACTGAAGCTTTCTTT | CASSQDWGLVNTEAFF
14 | TRBJ2-7 | TRBV18 | - | many | TGTGCCAGCTCACCAGAAAGAACGGGCTACGAGCAGTACTTC | CASSPERTGYEQYF
15 | TRBJ1-5 | TRBV20-1 | - | many | TGCAGTGCAACCCAGGCAGAGACCTACAATCAGCCCCAGCATTTT | CSATQAETYNQPQHF
12 | TRBJ2-7 | TRBV6-5 | TRBD1 | many | TGTGCCAGCTCGACAGGGGTGTACGAGCAGTACTTC | CASSTGVYEQYF
14 | TRBJ1-6 | TRBV7-9 | - | - | TGTGCCAGCAGCCCTCAAGGATCCAATTCACCCCTCAACTTT | CASSPQGSNSPLNF
14 | TRBJ1-5 | TRBV20-1 | - | many | TGCAGTGCTAGAGAGGGGGGGGAAGGACAGCCCCAGCATTTT | CSAREGGEGQPQHF
15 | TRBJ2-7 | TRBV7-2 | - | many | TGTGCCAGCAGCTTAGATTGGGGTAGGATTTACGAGCAGTACTTC | CASSLDWGRIYEQYF
15 | TRBJ1-1 | TRBV3-1 | TRBD1 | - | TGTGCCAGCAGCTCCACCGGGACAGGGTTTACTGAAGCTTTCTTT | CASSSTGTGFTEAFF
16 | TRBJ2-7 | TRBV12-3/TRBV12-4 | - | many | TGTGCCAGCAGTCCTACAGACAGGTCGAGCTCCTACGAGCAGTACTTC | CASSPTDRSSSYEQYF
13 | TRBJ1-1 | TRBV15 | - | many | TGTGCCACCAGCTTTCACCGAGGGACTGAAGCTTTCTTT | CATSFHRGTEAFF
14 | TRBJ2-6 | TRBV5-1 | - | - | TGCGCCAGCAGTGACAGGTCTGGGGCCAAAGTCCTGACTTTC | CASSDRSGAKVLTF
14 | TRBJ1-3 | TRBV29-1 | - | many | TGCAGCGTTGCGTCGCTCCAAATGGCAGACACCATATATTTT | CSVASLQMADTIYF
15 | TRBJ2-7 | TRBV5-1 | TRBD2 | many | TGCGCCAGCAGCTTGAGCGGGGGCCCCTCCTACGAGCAGTACTTC | CASSLSGGPSYEQYF
15 | TRBJ2-3 | TRBV9 | - | many | TGTGCCAGCAGCCGACAGTTAACAAGCACAGATACGCAGTATTTT | CASSRQLTSTDTQYF
15 | TRBJ2-7 | TRBV7-3 | - | large | TGTGCCAGCAGCTTAAGGGGTGACAGCTCCTACGAGCAGTACTTC | CASSLRGDSSYEQYF
15 | TRBJ2-2 | TRBV12-3/TRBV12-4 | - | many | TGTGCCAGCAGTTTAGACACCCGGAACACCGGGGAGCTGTTTTTT | CASSLDTRNTGELFF